This T cell receptor beta chain was documented in a study of shared T cell receptors in the human thymus. CDR3 length: 15 residues. From germline, CDR1 is MGHRA and CDR2 YSYEKL. V gave up 0 bases and J gave up 8 bases; unmatched junction bases: 4. Profiled with immunoSEQ multiplex PCR; TCRdb holds only in-frame clones, not every one. The sample yields more than 550,000 clones, about 89% seen once. This sample also appeared in a second study, on human thymus T cells. As reported in that work: Resections that were taken during corrective heart surgery supplied the thymus tissue. Thymic and blood repertoires seemed to favor certain V and J genes.

The rearrangement links TRBV4-1 to TRBJ2-1; 10 bases match TRBD2. This clonotype was sampled from a boy in the first two years of life with a congenital heart defect. The sequenced material came from thymocytes. CDR3 in DNA: TGCGCCAGCAGCCAAGAACTAGCGGGACTGGATGAGCAGTTCTTC. Translated, it gives CASSQELAGLDEQFF.